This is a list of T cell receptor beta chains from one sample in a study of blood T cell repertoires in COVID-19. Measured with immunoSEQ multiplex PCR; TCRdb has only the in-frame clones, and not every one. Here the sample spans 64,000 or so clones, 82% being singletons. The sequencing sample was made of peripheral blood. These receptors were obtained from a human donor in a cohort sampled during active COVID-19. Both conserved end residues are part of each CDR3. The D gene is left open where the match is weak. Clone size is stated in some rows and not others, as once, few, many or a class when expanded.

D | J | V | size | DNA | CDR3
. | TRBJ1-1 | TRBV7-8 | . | TGTGCCAGCAGCTCCCGCACCCGTGGGGCCGACACTGAAGCTTTCTTT | CASSSRTRGADTEAFF
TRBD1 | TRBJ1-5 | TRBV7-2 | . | TGTGCCAGCAGCGCGGGACAGGGCCACAATCAGCCCCAGCATTTT | CASSAGQGHNQPQHF
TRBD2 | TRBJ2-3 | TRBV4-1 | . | TGCGCCAGCAGCCCGCGGACTAGTTTGGGCGAGGATACGCAGTATTTT | CASSPRTSLGEDTQYF
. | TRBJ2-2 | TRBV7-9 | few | TGTGCCAGCAGCGTAACCACGAGCACCGGGGAGCTGTTTTTT | CASSVTTSTGELFF
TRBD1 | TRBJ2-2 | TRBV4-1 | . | TGCGCCAGCAGCCCGACAGGGGGGACCGGGGAGCTGTTTTTT | CASSPTGGTGELFF
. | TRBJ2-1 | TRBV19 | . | TGTGCCAGTAGCATACCCGGGGGGCCGTACAATGAGCAGTTCTTC | CASSIPGGPYNEQFF
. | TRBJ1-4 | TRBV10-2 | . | TGCGCCAGCAGTGAAACGGGGAATGAAAAACTGTTTTTT | CASSETGNEKLFF
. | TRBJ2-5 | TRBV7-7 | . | TGTGCCAGCAGCTTAGAACCCGGTAGACAAGAGACCCAGTACTTC | CASSLEPGRQETQYF
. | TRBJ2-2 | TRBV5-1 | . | TGCGCCAGCACCATAGCTGCCAGCCTCACCGGGGAGCTGTTTTTT | CASTIAASLTGELFF
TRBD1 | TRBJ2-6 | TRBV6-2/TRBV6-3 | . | TGTGCCAGCAGTTACCCATCGGGACAGGGGACCTCTGGGGCCAACGTCCTGACTTTC | CASSYPSGQGTSGANVLTF
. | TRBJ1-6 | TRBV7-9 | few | TGTGCCAGCAGCTTTTTAATAGTTTCACCCCTCCACTTT | CASSFLIVSPLHF
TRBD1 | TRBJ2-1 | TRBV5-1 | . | TGCGCCAGCAGCTTTTCCGGGACAGCCTCGATGCATGAGCAGTTCTTC | CASSFSGTASMHEQFF
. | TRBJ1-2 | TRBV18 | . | TGTGCCAGCTCACCTACAGGAGACTATGGCTACACCTTC | CASSPTGDYGYTF
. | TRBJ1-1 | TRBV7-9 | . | TGTGCCAGCAGCCCCCGGGGGACTGAAGCTTTCTTT | CASSPRGTEAFF
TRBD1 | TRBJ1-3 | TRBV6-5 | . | TGTGCCACAATGAGGGGGCGAAACGTAAACACCATATATTTT | CATMRGRNVNTIYF
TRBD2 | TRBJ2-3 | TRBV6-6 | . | TGTGCCAGCAGTCCCCTCTTGGGCGGGGGGGCCTATGATACGCAGTATTTT | CASSPLLGGGAYDTQYF
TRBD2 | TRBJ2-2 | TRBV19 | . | TGTGCCAGCCGATTAGCGGGGGGTGTCGCCGGGGAGCTGTTTTTT | CASRLAGGVAGELFF
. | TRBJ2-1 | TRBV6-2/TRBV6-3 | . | TGTGCCAGCAGTTACCGGCGCAGCGACAATGAGCAGTTCTTC | CASSYRRSDNEQFF
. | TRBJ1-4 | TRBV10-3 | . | TGTGCCATCAGTCGTACGGGTACCGCAACTAATGAAAAACTGTTTTTT | CAISRTGTATNEKLFF
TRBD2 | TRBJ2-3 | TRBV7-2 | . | TGTGCCAGCAGCCCCTTAGCGGGACGAGATACGCAGTATTTT | CASSPLAGRDTQYF
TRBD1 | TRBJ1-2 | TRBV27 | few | TGTGCCAGCAGTTTATCGGGGACAGCCCGCGGCTATGGCTACACCTTC | CASSLSGTARGYGYTF
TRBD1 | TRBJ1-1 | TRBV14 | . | TGTGCCAGCAGCCGATCAGGGGGTGTGAACACTGAAGCTTTCTTT | CASSRSGGVNTEAFF
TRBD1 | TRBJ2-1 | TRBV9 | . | TGTGCCAGCAGCTTCCGGACAGGGGAGGGCAATGAGCAGTTCTTC | CASSFRTGEGNEQFF
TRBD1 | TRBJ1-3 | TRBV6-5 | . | TGTGCCAGCAGTTACAGGGGGCAGATTGGAAACACCATATATTTT | CASSYRGQIGNTIYF
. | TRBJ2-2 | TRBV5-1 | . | TGCGCCAGCAGCTTGGGGGCAGCAGCCGGGGAGCTGTTTTTT | CASSLGAAAGELFF
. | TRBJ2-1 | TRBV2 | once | TGTGCCAGCAGTGGAGAGGATCACAATGAGCAGTTCTTC | CASSGEDHNEQFF
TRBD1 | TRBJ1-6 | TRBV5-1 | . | TGCGCCAGCAGTTTGGACAGGGGGCAAAATTCACCCCTCCACTTT | CASSLDRGQNSPLHF
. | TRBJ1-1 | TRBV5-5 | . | TGTGCCAGCAGCTTACGACCTGGAGGGAACACTGAAGCTTTCTTT | CASSLRPGGNTEAFF
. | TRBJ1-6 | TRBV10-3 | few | TGTGCCATCACCGAGGAGATGGATTCACCCCTCCACTTT | CAITEEMDSPLHF
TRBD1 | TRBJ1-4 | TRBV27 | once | TGTGCCAGCAGTTTATACGACAGGGTGGGCGAAAAACTGTTTTTT | CASSLYDRVGEKLFF
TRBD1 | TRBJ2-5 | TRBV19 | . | TGTGCCAGTAGTCGTGAGGGGGCTCGAGAGACCCAGTACTTC | CASSREGARETQYF
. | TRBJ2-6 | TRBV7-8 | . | TGTGCCAGCAGTTTTACTCGGGGTTTCTCTGGGGCCAACGTCCTGACTTTC | CASSFTRGFSGANVLTF
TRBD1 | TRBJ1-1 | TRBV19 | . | TGTGCCAGTAGTCCGACTCTCGGACAGGGAGGGACTGAAGCTTTCTTT | CASSPTLGQGGTEAFF
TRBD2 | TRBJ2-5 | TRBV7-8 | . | TGTGCCAGCAGCTTAGTAGCGGGGGGTTTAGAGACCCAGTACTTC | CASSLVAGGLETQYF
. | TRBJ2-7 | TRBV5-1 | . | TGCGCCAGCAGCTTGGTAGCTTCCAATTCCTACGAGCAGTACTTC | CASSLVASNSYEQYF
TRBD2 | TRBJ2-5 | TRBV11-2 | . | TGTGCCAGCAGCTCGGGGGGAACATATATAGAGACCCAGTACTTC | CASSSGGTYIETQYF
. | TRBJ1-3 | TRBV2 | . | TGTGCCAGCAGGGGGGGGAGCGGAAACACCATATATTTT | CASRGGSGNTIYF
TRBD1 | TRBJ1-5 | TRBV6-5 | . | TGTGCCAGCAGGCCCGACAGGGGCCAGCCCCAGCATTTT | CASRPDRGQPQHF
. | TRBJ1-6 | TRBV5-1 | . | TGCGCCAGCAGCTTGGAAGCGATTCGTTCACCCCTCCACTTT | CASSLEAIRSPLHF
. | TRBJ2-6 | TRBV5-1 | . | TGCGCCAGCAGCTTGGTTGCCGGCTCTGGGGCCAACGTCCTGACTTTC | CASSLVAGSGANVLTF
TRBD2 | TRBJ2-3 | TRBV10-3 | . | TGTGCCATCAGTGACGGGGGGGCGCCAGATACGCAGTATTTT | CAISDGGAPDTQYF
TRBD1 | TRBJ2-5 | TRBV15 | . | TGTGCCACCAGCAGAGCCGGGACAGGGGGCGGTGGGAAGACCCAGTACTTC | CATSRAGTGGGGKTQYF
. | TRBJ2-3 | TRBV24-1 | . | TGTGCCACCAGGAGGGCTGGCGCAGATAGCACAGATACGCAGTATTTT | CATRRAGADSTDTQYF
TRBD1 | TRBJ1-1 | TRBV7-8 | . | TGTGCCAGCAGCTTAGGGACAGGCAGGATGAACACTGAAGCTTTCTTT | CASSLGTGRMNTEAFF
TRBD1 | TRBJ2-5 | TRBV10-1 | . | TGCGCCAGCAGTGGTGGACAGGGGAGGTTCCTACGGGAGACCCAGTACTTC | CASSGGQGRFLRETQYF
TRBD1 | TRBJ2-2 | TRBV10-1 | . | TGCGCCAGCAGAGAACAGGGGGTCAACACCGGGGAGCTGTTTTTT | CASREQGVNTGELFF
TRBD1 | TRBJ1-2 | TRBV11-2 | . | TGTGCCAGCAGCCGGGGACAGAACTATGGCTACACCTTC | CASSRGQNYGYTF
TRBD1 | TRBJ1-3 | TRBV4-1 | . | TGCGCCAGCAGCCTTCGGGGCGGGGACAGGAACTCTGGAAACACCATATATTTT | CASSLRGGDRNSGNTIYF
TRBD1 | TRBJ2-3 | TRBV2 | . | TGTGCCAGCAGGAATACAGGGGGAGGTCCAGATACGCAGTATTTT | CASRNTGGGPDTQYF
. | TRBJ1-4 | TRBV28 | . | TGTGCCAGCACCCCCGCGTCGGCAGGGGCTCGGGAAAAACTGTTTTTT | CASTPASAGAREKLFF
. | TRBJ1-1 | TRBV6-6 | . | TGTGCCAGCAGGCAACTAGGAACTGAAGCTTTCTTT | CASRQLGTEAFF
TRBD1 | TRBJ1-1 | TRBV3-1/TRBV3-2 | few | TGTGCCAGCAGCCAAGTTCCAGGGGGCTGGACTGAAGCTTTCTTT | CASSQVPGGWTEAFF